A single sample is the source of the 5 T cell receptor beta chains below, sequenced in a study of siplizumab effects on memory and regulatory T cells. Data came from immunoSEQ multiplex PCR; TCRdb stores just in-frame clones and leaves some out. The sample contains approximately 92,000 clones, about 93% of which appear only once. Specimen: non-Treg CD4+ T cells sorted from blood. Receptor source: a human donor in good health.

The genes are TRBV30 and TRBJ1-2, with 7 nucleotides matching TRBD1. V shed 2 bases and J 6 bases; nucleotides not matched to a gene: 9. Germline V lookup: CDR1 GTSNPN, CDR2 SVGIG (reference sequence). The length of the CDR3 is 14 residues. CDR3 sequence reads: CAWSTLSRGDGYTF. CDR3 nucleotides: TGTGCCTGGAGTACTCTCAGCAGGGGGGATGGCTACACCTTC.

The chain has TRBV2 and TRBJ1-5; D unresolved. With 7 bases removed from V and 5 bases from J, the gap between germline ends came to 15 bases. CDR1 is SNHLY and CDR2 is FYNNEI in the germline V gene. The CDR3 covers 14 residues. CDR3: CASTRRDLDQPQHF. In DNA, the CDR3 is TGTGCCAGCACCCGGAGGGATTTAGATCAGCCCCAGCATTTT. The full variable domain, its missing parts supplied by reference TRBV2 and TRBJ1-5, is EPEVTQTPSHQVTQMGQEVILRCVPISNHLYFYWYRQILGQKVEFLVSFYNNEISEKSEIFDDQFSVERPDGSNFTLKIRSTKLEDSAMYFCASTRRDLDQPQHFGDGTRLSIL.

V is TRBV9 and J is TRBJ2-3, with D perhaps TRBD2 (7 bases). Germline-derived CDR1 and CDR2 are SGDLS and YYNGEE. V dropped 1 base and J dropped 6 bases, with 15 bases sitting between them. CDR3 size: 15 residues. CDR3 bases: TGTGCCAGCAGCGTACTCCCCGAGGGGGGGGATACGCAGTATTTT. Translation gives CASSVLPEGGDTQYF.

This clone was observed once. Here the CDR3 DNA reads TGCGCCAGCAGCCAAGAATCCACAGACTATGGCTACACCTTC. It specifies CASSQESTDYGYTF. The chain carries TRBV4-1 and TRBJ1-2; no definite D call. CDR1 is MGHRA, CDR2 YSYEKL, per germline. V was shortened by 0 bases and J by 3 bases, with 8 bases between the two germline ends. CDR3 length: 14 amino acids.

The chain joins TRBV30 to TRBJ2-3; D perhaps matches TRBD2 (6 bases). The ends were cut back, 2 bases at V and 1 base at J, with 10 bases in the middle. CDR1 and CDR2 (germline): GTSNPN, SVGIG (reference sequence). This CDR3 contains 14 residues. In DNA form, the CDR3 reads TGTGCCTGGAGTCTGGGCGGGGGCACAGATACGCAGTATTTT. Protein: CAWSLGGGTDTQYF.